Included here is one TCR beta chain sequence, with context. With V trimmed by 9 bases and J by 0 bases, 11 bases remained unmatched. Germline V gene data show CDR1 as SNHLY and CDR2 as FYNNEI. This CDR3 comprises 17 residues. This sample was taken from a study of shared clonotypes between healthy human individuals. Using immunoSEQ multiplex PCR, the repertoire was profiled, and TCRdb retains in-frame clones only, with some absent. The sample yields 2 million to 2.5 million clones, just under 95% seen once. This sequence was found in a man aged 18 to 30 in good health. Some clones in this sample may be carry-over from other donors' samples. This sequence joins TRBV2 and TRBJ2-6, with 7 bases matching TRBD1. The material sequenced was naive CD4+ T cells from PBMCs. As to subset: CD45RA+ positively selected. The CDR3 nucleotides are TGTGCCAGTGCCTCGACGGGACAGCTCTCTGGGGCCAACGTCCTGACTTTC. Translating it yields CASASTGQLSGANVLTF.